This record looks at one T cell receptor beta chain sequence and its context. The antigen is undetermined. This record comes from a study of cytomegalovirus exposure and HLA in healthy donors. Whole-study results and caveats: Cytomegalovirus association was listed for about 150 TCR beta chains. The classifier reportedly diagnosed cytomegalovirus status with high specificity and sensitivity. A later analysis associated 16,951 TCR beta sequences with HLA alleles at a 0.05 false discovery rate.

Primers for the PCR totalled 60 Vbeta and 13 Jbeta. Using immunoSEQ multiplex PCR, the repertoire was profiled, and TCRdb retains in-frame clones only, with some absent. Of about 190,000 clones listed, approximately 85% are singletons. Trimming left V 7 bases short and J 2 bases short, with 15 bases between. This CDR3 has 14 residues. Germline-derived CDR1 and CDR2 are SGHDT and YYEEEE. This rearrangement joins TRBV5-6 to TRBJ1-2; TRBD1 might be the D (6 bases). The sequence was collected from a woman between 18 and 29 years old in good health and CMV-seronegative. The sequenced material came from PBMCs. The CDR3 nucleotides are TGTGCCAGCCGCATCAGGGGTGCGAACTATGGCTACACCTTC. Protein: CASRIRGANYGYTF.